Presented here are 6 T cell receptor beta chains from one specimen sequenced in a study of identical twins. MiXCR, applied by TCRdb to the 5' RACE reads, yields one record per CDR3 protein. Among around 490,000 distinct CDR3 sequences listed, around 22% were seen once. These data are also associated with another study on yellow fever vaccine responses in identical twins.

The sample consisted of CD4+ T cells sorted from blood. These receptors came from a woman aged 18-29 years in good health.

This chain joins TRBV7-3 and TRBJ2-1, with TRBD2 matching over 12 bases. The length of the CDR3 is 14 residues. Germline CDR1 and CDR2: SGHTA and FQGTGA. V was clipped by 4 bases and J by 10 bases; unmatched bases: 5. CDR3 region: CASSSLAGGTEQFF. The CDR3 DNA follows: TGTGCCAGCAGCTCCCTAGCGGGAGGGACCGAGCAGTTCTTC. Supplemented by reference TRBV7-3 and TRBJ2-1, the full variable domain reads GAGVSQTPSNKVTEKGKYVELRCDPISGHTALYWYRQSLGQGPEFLIYFQGTGAADDSGLPNDRFFAVRPEGSVSTLKIQRTERGDSAVYLCASSSLAGGTEQFFGPGTRLTVL.

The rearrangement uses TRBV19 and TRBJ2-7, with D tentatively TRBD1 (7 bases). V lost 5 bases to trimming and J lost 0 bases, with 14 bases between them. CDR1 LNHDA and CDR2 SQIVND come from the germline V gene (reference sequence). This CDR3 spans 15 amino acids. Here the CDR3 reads CASSGGTASSYEQYF. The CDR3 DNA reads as TGTGCCAGTAGTGGAGGGACAGCCAGCTCCTACGAGCAGTACTTC.

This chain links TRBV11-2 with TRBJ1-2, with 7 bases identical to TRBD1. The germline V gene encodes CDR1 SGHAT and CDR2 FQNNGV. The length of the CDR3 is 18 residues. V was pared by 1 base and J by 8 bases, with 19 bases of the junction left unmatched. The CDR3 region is CASSLGRVATGPRWGYTF. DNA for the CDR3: TGTGCCAGCAGCTTAGGGAGGGTGGCGACAGGGCCGCGGTGGGGCTACACCTTC.

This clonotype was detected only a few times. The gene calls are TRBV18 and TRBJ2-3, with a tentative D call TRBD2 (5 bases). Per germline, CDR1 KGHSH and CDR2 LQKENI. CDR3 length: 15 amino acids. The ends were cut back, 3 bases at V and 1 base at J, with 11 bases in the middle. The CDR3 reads CASSPPNSGTDTQYF. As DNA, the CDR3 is TGTGCCAGCTCACCCCCTAATAGCGGCACAGATACGCAGTATTTT.

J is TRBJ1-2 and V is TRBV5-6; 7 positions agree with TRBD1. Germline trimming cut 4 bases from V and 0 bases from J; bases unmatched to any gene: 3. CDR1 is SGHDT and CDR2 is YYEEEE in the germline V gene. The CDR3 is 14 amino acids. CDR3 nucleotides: TGTGCCAGCAGCCGACAGGGTTCTAACTATGGCTACACCTTC. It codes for CASSRQGSNYGYTF.

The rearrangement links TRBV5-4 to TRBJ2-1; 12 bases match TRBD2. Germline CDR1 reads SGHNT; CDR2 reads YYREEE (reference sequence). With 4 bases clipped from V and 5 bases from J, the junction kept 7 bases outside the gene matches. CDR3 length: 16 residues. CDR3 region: CASSKGTSGPHNEQFF. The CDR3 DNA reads TGTGCCAGCAGCAAAGGGACTAGCGGGCCCCACAATGAGCAGTTCTTC.